This T cell receptor beta chain comes out of a study of PD-1 blockade in classical Hodgkin lymphoma. This CDR3 has 15 residues. Trimming shortened V by 3 bases and J by 4 bases, and 13 bases separated the two germline ends. CDR1 and CDR2 from the germline V gene are SGHNT and YYREEE (reference sequence). All trial patients relapsed after autologous stem cell transplantation. TCRdb's copy holds only in-frame clones and misses some; the assay was immunoSEQ multiplex PCR. The table records 65,000 to 95,000 clones, 89% of them present only once. The sample in question was peripheral blood mononuclear cells (PBMCs), obtained at baseline. V usage is TRBV5-4 and J usage is TRBJ2-2; a weak D match, TRBD2 (7 bases). The receptor was isolated from a human donor with classical Hodgkin lymphoma. The CDR3 sequence is CASSWGGTPTGELFF. As DNA, the CDR3 is TGTGCCAGCAGCTGGGGGGGGACACCCACCGGGGAGCTGTTTTTT. The full variable domain, in which reference TRBV5-4 and TRBJ2-2 provide the parts outside the CDR3, is ETGVTQSPTHLIKTRGQQVTLRCSSQSGHNTVSWYQQALGQGPQFIFQYYREEENGRGNFPPRFSGLQFPNYSSELNVNALELDDSALYLCASSWGGTPTGELFFGEGSRLTVL.